The 20 T cell receptor beta chains below were found in one sample sequenced in a study of identical twins. TCRdb ran MiXCR on the 5' RACE reads and lists one entry per CDR3 protein. The top ten hold approximately 3.7% of the sample, which has 220,000 or so distinct CDR3 sequences, 7% seen once. These same records also appear under a second study, on yellow fever vaccine responses in identical twins.

The sequenced sample was memory (CD45RO+) T cells sorted from blood. Every receptor here comes from a woman younger than 30 in good health.

V is TRBV9 and J is TRBJ2-5; D is undetermined. The CDR3 totals 14 residues. Germline V lookup: CDR1 SGDLS, CDR2 YYNGEE. V lost 1 base to trimming and J lost 4 bases, with 11 bases between them. In DNA form, the CDR3 reads TGTGCCAGCAGCGTATCCTTTATGGGAGAGACCCAGTACTTC. Its protein product is CASSVSFMGETQYF.

The chain combines TRBV11-2 with TRBJ1-5; D ambiguous. V was pared by 0 bases and J by 1 base, with 7 bases between. Germline V gene sequence: CDR1 SGHAT, CDR2 FQNNGV. This CDR3 is built from 15 residues. CDR3 sequence (DNA): TGTGCCAGCAGCTTAGACTATGCGAGCAATCAGCCCCAGCATTTT. Encoded protein: CASSLDYASNQPQHF.

The rearrangement uses TRBV5-1 and TRBJ2-3, with 8 bases matching TRBD2. V gave up 7 bases and J gave up 1 base; unmatched junction bases: 8. The CDR3 is made up of 15 amino acids. The V gene's germline CDR1 is SGHRS and CDR2 YFSETQ. The CDR3 loop reads CASAKQRGRTDTQYF. For the CDR3, the DNA is TGCGCCAGCGCTAAGCAGCGGGGGCGCACAGATACGCAGTATTTT.

V is TRBV2 and J is TRBJ2-5, with a tentative D call TRBD1 (5 bases). CDR1 is SNHLY, CDR2 FYNNEI, per germline. The CDR3 extends over 13 amino acids. V was pared by 5 bases and J by 5 bases, with 12 bases between. CDR3 residues: CASSIRAGETQYF. CDR3 coding DNA: TGTGCCAGCAGTATCCGGGCAGGGGAGACCCAGTACTTC.

This clonotype was found many times. The V and J genes are TRBV20-1 and TRBJ1-1; D ambiguous. CDR1 and CDR2 (germline): DFQATT, SNEGSKA (reference sequence). Deletions cut 3 bases from V and 0 bases from J, with 5 bases between. There are 12 residues in the CDR3. CDR3 sequence (DNA): TGCAGTGCTAGCATCCTGAACACTGAAGCTTTCTTT. This translates into CSASILNTEAFF.

This clonotype was counted ten times or more. This rearrangement joins TRBV5-1 to TRBJ2-3; tentative D call: TRBD2 (5 bases). With 6 bases removed from V and 6 bases from J, the gap between germline ends came to 14 bases. This CDR3 contains 13 residues. The V gene's germline CDR1 is SGHRS and CDR2 YFSETQ. The CDR3 DNA reads TGCGCCAGCAATCCGGCAACTAGTGATACGCAGTATTTT. It codes for CASNPATSDTQYF.

This clonotype was counted only a few times. This sequence joins TRBV6-1 and TRBJ2-5, with 10 bases fitting TRBD2. Germline V gene sequence: CDR1 MNHNS, CDR2 SASEGT. The CDR3 loop spans 16 amino acids. Trimming took 4 bases from V and 5 from J; bases not matched to a gene: 10. For the CDR3, the DNA is TGTGCCAGCAGTGCGAGCGGGAGGGCCATTGGGGAGACCCAGTACTTC. Protein product: CASSASGRAIGETQYF.

This clonotype was observed many times. The chain couples TRBV20-1 to TRBJ2-1; D not certain. The germline V and J ends were trimmed by 0 bases and 5 bases, with 14 bases remaining between them. This CDR3 has 15 amino acids. CDR1 and CDR2 (germline): DFQATT, SNEGSKA (reference sequence). For the CDR3, the DNA is TGCAGTGCTAGAGATTTCCTAGGACGGAACAATGAGCAGTTCTTC. Protein product: CSARDFLGRNNEQFF.

This clonotype was seen only a few times. This rearrangement joins TRBV5-1 to TRBJ2-1; D gene ambiguous. CDR1 is SGHRS, CDR2 YFSETQ, per germline. Trimming cost V 4 bases and J 6 bases, with 14 bases left between them. CDR3 length equals 14 residues. CDR3: CASSVGQYRNEQFF. In DNA, the CDR3 is TGCGCCAGCAGCGTCGGGCAATACCGCAATGAGCAGTTCTTC.

This clonotype was seen only a few times. The chain carries TRBV7-8 and TRBJ1-6; D not resolved. The CDR3 runs 12 residues. Germline V lookup: CDR1 SGHVS, CDR2 FQNEAQ. Trimming pared 1 base from V and 13 bases from J, leaving 8 bases between. Here the CDR3 reads CASSLVSGPLHF. In DNA form, the CDR3 reads TGTGCCAGCAGCTTAGTTTCCGGGCCCCTCCACTTT.

Ten or more counts support this clonotype. V is TRBV12-3 or TRBV12-4 and J is TRBJ2-1, with 7 bases fitting TRBD2. This CDR3 contains 16 residues. V lost 6 bases and J lost 1; bases outside the gene matches: 9. The chain's CDR3 is CASSRRSGASYNEQFF. The CDR3 nucleotides read TGTGCCAGCAGCCGACGGAGCGGGGCATCCTACAATGAGCAGTTCTTC.

The V and J genes are TRBV6-1 and TRBJ1-1; D is uncertain. The germline CDR1 and CDR2 sequences are MNHNS and SASEGT. The CDR3 is made up of 15 amino acids. Trimming pared 3 bases from V and 5 bases from J, leaving 16 bases between. The CDR3 loop reads CASSDHSSGGTEAFF. CDR3 coding DNA: TGTGCCAGCAGTGATCACTCGTCCGGAGGGACTGAAGCTTTCTTT.

This clonotype was seen many times. The gene calls are TRBV5-1 and TRBJ2-7, with D perhaps assigned TRBD1 or TRBD2 (5 bases each). The germline V gene encodes CDR1 SGHRS and CDR2 YFSETQ. This CDR3 comprises 16 residues. V was shortened by 1 base and J by 7 bases, with 21 bases between the two germline ends. CDR3 coding DNA: TGCGCCAGCAGCTTGTGGTCCGGGGCGTCGTATGGGGAGCAGTACGTC. Its translation: CASSLWSGASYGEQYV.

This clonotype was observed at least ten times. The rearrangement links TRBV7-2 to TRBJ2-2; the match to TRBD1 covers 8 bases. V trimming: 5 bases; J trimming: 6 bases; junction bases outside the gene matches: 5. The CDR3 spans 14 residues. Germline CDR1 SGHTA, CDR2 FQGNSA. The CDR3 nucleotides are TGTGCCAGCAGCACCGGACAGGGCCCCGGGGAGCTGTTTTTT. Translation gives CASSTGQGPGELFF.

This clonotype was recorded at least ten times. The chain uses TRBV16 and TRBJ1-2; D ambiguous. Germline lookup yields CDR1 KGHSY and CDR2 FQNENV. The CDR3 contains 13 residues. With 1 base removed from V and 5 bases from J, the gap between germline ends came to 8 bases. DNA of the CDR3: TGTGCCAGCAGCCAATTAACAGCGTATGGCTACACCTTC. As protein: CASSQLTAYGYTF.

This clonotype was picked up many times. This chain connects TRBV5-1 to TRBJ2-1; tentatively, D is TRBD1 (6 bases). Trimming took off 1 base at V and 3 bases at J, with 14 bases between the two ends. The CDR3 runs 16 residues. Germline lookup yields CDR1 SGHRS and CDR2 YFSETQ. The chain's CDR3 is CASSLRDTSGYNEQFF. CDR3 DNA sequence: TGCGCCAGCAGCTTGAGGGACACCTCCGGCTACAATGAGCAGTTCTTC.

This clonotype was seen repeatedly, ten times or more. The chain is built from TRBV5-1 and TRBJ2-1; D is possibly TRBD2 (6 bases). CDR3 size: 17 residues. CDR1 SGHRS and CDR2 YFSETQ come from the germline V gene. V shed 3 bases and J shed 7 bases, with 23 bases lying between them. The CDR3 DNA reads as TGCGCCAGCAGCTCCGATAAGGGACTCCAAAAAAAGAATGAGCAGTTCTTC. Amino acids: CASSSDKGLQKKNEQFF. The full variable domain, completed using reference TRBV5-1 and TRBJ2-1, is KAGVTQTPRYLIKTRGQQVTLSCSPISGHRSVSWYQQTPGQGLQFLFEYFSETQRNKGNFPGRFSGRQFSNSRSEMNVSTLELGDSALYLCASSSDKGLQKKNEQFFGPGTRLTVL.

This sequence joins TRBV11-1 and TRBJ2-3, with TRBD2 matching 10 bases. The CDR3 runs 19 residues. J was trimmed by 4 bases and V by 1 base; bases with no gene match: 14. Per germline, CDR1 SGHAT and CDR2 FQDESV (reference sequence). The CDR3 sequence: CASSLVVLAGANIPDTQYF. In DNA, the CDR3 is TGTGCCAGCAGCTTAGTAGTCCTAGCGGGAGCGAACATTCCAGATACGCAGTATTTT.

This clonotype was seen at least ten times. The CDR3 sequence: CASSTGTNKETQYF. As DNA, the CDR3 is TGCGCCAGCAGCACCGGGACTAACAAAGAGACCCAGTACTTC. The chain joins TRBV5-1 to TRBJ2-5; the match to TRBD2 covers 7 bases. Germline V CDR1 and CDR2: SGHRS, YFSETQ. V was clipped by 4 bases and J by 3 bases; unmatched bases: 6. CDR3 size: 14 residues.

This clonotype was detected many times. This rearrangement joins TRBV11-2 to TRBJ2-1; 9 bases fit TRBD2. J was trimmed by 6 bases and V by 5 bases; bases with no gene match: 17. This CDR3 is built from 18 residues. In germline, CDR1 is SGHAT, CDR2 FQNNGV. CDR3 amino acids: CASSRVVYAAGGPNEQFF. The CDR3 bases are TGTGCCAGCAGCAGGGTAGTTTACGCGGCGGGGGGGCCCAATGAGCAGTTCTTC.